Listed below are T cell receptor beta chains from one sample, sequenced in a study of early T cells in non-severe SARS-CoV-2 infection. Each CDR3 protein gets one entry after TCRdb re-called the 5' RACE reads with MiXCR. The data contain 66,000 or so distinct CDR3 sequences, roughly a tenth of them singletons. Sequencing was performed on whole blood. All receptors derive from an adult who was a healthcare worker with PCR-confirmed SARS-CoV-2 infection or an uninfected control (not recorded which). Both conserved end residues are part of each CDR3. A D gene is named only where the DNA matches it firmly. The size entry is marked missing in some rows and otherwise reads once, few, many or a size class.

clone size	CDR3 length	V gene	J gene	D gene	CDR3 DNA	CDR3 protein
many	15	TRBV15	TRBJ2-1	NA	TGTGCCACCAGCAGAGAAGGGAAAGGGGAAGATGAGCAGTTCTTC	CATSREGKGEDEQFF
NA	16	TRBV11-2	TRBJ2-5	TRBD2	TGTGCCAGCAGCCCGCGACTAGCGGCCACGGGGGAGACCCAGTACTTC	CASSPRLAATGETQYF
NA	16	TRBV15	TRBJ2-3	NA	TGTGCCACCAGCAGAGAGGGGAGCGGGTCTTCAGATACGCAGTATTTT	CATSREGSGSSDTQYF
few	15	TRBV5-1	TRBJ2-7	TRBD2	TGCGCCAGCAGCTTGGTAGTTGCGGGGGCCTACGAGCAGTACTTC	CASSLVVAGAYEQYF
many	16	TRBV20-1	TRBJ2-1	NA	TGCAGTGCTAGGTCCTTGGGGGGTCTAAACTACAATGAGCAGTTCTTC	CSARSLGGLNYNEQFF
few	17	TRBV11-2	TRBJ1-2	NA	TGTGCCAGCAGGCCATTCGGCGTGGGGAGCAGGAGTGGCGGCTACACCTTC	CASRPFGVGSRSGGYTF
many	13	TRBV6-4	TRBJ2-2	NA	TGTGCCAGCAGAGCATCCCTCACCGGGGAGCTGTTTTTT	CASRASLTGELFF
NA	15	TRBV7-6	TRBJ2-2	NA	TGTGCCAGCGACCCTGGAGGGTTTAACACCGGGGAGCTGTTTTTT	CASDPGGFNTGELFF
few	13	TRBV9	TRBJ1-1	NA	TGTGCCAGCAGCCCGGGACGCGGGGGCGCAGCTTTCTTT	CASSPGRGGAAFF
many	13	TRBV6-2/TRBV6-3	TRBJ2-7	TRBD1	TGTGCCAGCAGATCGACAGGGGCCTACGAGCAGTACTTC	CASRSTGAYEQYF
many	14	TRBV2	TRBJ2-3	NA	TGTGCCAGCCTCAGGGTGGAGAACACAGATACGCAGTATTTT	CASLRVENTDTQYF
few	13	TRBV29-1	TRBJ2-5	NA	TGCAGCGTTGAAGGGGGCTCTCAAGAGACCCAGTACTTC	CSVEGGSQETQYF
many	13	TRBV5-1	TRBJ1-2	NA	TGCGCCAGCAGCTTGTGGGGTAGCTATGGCTACACCTTC	CASSLWGSYGYTF
few	16	TRBV7-9	TRBJ1-1	NA	TGTGCCAGCAGCCGCTTTGTGGCTTCGGCTGGTATTGTAGCTTTCTTT	CASSRFVASAGIVAFF
many	13	TRBV29-1	TRBJ2-7	TRBD1	TGCAGCGCAAGACAGGGGGCTTCCTACGAGCAGTACTTC	CSARQGASYEQYF
NA	17	TRBV7-6	TRBJ1-5	TRBD1	TGTGCCAGCAGCTTATGGCCCCGGGACAGAAACAATCAGCCCCAGCATTTT	CASSLWPRDRNNQPQHF
few	15	TRBV7-2	TRBJ1-4	NA	TGTGCCAGCAGCTTACGACAGCCAGGGAATGAAAAACTGTTTTTT	CASSLRQPGNEKLFF